Included here is one T cell receptor beta chain sequence, with context. Its antigen is not identified. Time point: week 5, during vaccination. Vaccination comprised doses that each held 300 ug of mutant IDH1 20-mer peptide, plus topical imiquimod. This specimen belongs to a study of a mutant IDH1 vaccine in newly diagnosed glioma. The table came from immunoSEQ multiplex PCR; TCRdb's copy has only in-frame clones and leaves some out. Counted here are 38,000 or so clones, roughly 92% occurring once; the ten biggest clones make up around 2.8%. CDR1 and CDR2 from the germline V gene are SGHAT and FQNNGV. Trimming removed 5 bases from V and 3 bases from J, with 16 bases in between. The CDR3 is 15 residues long.

This rearrangement joins TRBV11-2 to TRBJ2-5; D possibly corresponds to TRBD1 (5 bases). Sample: PBMCs, taken from a glioma patient whose treatment included an IDH1 peptide vaccine. The clonotype originates from a man aged 45 to 65 with glioma. CDR3 amino acids: CASSIRQNPEETQYF. CDR3 nucleotide sequence: TGTGCCAGCAGCATCCGACAGAATCCCGAAGAGACCCAGTACTTC.